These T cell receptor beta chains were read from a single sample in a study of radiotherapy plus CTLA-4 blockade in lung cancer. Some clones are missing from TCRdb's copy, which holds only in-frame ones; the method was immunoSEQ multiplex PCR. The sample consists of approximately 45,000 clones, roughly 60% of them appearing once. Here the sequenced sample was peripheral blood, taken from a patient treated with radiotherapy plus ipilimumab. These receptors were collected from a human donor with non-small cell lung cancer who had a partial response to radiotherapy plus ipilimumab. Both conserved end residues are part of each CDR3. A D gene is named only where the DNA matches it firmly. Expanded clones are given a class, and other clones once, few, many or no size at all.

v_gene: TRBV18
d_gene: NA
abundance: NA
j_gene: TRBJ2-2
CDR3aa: CASSPAVAGELFF
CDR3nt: TGTGCCAGCTCACCGGCCGTGGCCGGGGAGCTGTTTTTT

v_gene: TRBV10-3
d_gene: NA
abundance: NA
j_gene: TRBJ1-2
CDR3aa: CAISGGPNYGYTF
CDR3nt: TGTGCCATCAGTGGGGGGCCTAACTATGGCTACACCTTC

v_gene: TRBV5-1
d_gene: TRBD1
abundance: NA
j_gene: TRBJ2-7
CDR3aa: CASSLGQGAGYSYEQYF
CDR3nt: TGCGCCAGCAGCTTGGGACAGGGGGCCGGCTACTCCTACGAGCAGTACTTC

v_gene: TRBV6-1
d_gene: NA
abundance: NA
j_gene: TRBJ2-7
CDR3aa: CASSLHAGLYEQYF
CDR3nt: TGTGCCAGCAGTTTGCACGCGGGACTCTACGAGCAGTACTTC

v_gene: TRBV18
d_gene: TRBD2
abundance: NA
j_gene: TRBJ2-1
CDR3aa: CASSPPSGTKNEQFF
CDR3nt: TGTGCCAGCTCACCTCCTAGCGGGACTAAAAATGAGCAGTTCTTC

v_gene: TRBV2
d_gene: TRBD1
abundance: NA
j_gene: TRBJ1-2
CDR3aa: CASSSDRNYGYTF
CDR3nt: TGTGCCAGCAGTTCGGACAGGAACTATGGCTACACCTTC

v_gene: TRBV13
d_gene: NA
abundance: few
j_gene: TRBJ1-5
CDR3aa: CASSLRGLDSNQPQHF
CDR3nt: TGTGCCAGCAGCTTGAGGGGACTTGATAGCAATCAGCCCCAGCATTTT

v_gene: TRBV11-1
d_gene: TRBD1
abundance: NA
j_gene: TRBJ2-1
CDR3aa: CASATGGGIDNEQFF
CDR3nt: TGTGCCAGCGCGACAGGGGGAGGAATCGACAATGAGCAGTTCTTC

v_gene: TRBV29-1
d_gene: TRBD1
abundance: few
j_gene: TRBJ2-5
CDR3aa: CSVVKGAGETQYF
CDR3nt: TGCAGCGTTGTCAAGGGGGCCGGGGAGACCCAGTACTTC

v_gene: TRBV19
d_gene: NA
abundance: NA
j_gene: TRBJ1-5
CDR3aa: CASRKEGWSNQPQHF
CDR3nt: TGTGCCAGTCGAAAGGAGGGATGGAGCAATCAGCCCCAGCATTTT

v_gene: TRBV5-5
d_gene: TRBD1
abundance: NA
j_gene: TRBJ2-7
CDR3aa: CASSLLVGTGSYEQYF
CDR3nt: TGTGCCAGCAGTCTGCTGGTCGGGACAGGGAGCTACGAGCAGTACTTC

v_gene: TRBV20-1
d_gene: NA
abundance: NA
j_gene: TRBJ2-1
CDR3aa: CSLGDYNEQFF
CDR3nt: TGCAGTCTAGGGGATTACAATGAGCAGTTCTTC

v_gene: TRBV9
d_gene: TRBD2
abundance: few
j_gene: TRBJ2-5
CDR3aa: CASSVQGLAGGKETQYF
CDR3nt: TGTGCCAGCAGCGTACAGGGTCTAGCGGGGGGTAAAGAGACCCAGTACTTC

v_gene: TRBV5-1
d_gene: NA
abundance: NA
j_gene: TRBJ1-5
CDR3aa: CASSLAGDHNQPQHF
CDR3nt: TGCGCCAGCAGCTTGGCAGGGGACCACAATCAGCCCCAGCATTTT

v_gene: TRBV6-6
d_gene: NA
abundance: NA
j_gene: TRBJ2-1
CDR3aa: CASSRPPGEQFF
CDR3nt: TGTGCCAGCAGCCGACCTCCGGGGGAGCAGTTCTTC

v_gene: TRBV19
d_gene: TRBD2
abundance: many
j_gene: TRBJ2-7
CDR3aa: CASSPGGRLAGSSYEQYF
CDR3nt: TGTGCCAGTAGTCCAGGGGGCCGACTAGCGGGGAGCTCCTACGAGCAGTACTTC

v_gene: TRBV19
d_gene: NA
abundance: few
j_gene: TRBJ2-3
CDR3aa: CASSNRGASTDTQYF
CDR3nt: TGTGCCAGTAGTAACCGGGGGGCAAGCACAGATACGCAGTATTTT

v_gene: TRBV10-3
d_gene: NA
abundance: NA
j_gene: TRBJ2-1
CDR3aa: CAMRRRLIDNEQFF
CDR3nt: TGTGCCATGAGGCGGAGGCTCATCGACAATGAGCAGTTCTTC

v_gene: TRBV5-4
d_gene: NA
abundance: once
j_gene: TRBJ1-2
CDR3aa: CASSLAGNYGYTF
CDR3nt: TGTGCCAGCAGCTTGGCGGGGAACTATGGCTACACCTTC

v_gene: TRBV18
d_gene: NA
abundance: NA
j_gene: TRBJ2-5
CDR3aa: CASSRQGGDQETQYF
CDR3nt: TGTGCCAGCTCACGTCAGGGAGGCGACCAGGAGACCCAGTACTTC

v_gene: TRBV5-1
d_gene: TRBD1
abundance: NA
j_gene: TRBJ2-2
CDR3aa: CASSLAGTGLNTGELFF
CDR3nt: TGCGCCAGCAGCTTGGCGGGGACAGGGCTGAACACCGGGGAGCTGTTTTTT

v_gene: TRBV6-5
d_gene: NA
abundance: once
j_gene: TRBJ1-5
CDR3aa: CASGSGNNQPQHF
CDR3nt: TGTGCCAGCGGATCCGGGAACAATCAGCCCCAGCATTTT

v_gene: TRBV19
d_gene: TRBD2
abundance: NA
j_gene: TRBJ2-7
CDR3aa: CASRTSGSISAYEQYF
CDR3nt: TGTGCCAGTCGGACTAGCGGGAGTATTTCCGCCTACGAGCAGTACTTC

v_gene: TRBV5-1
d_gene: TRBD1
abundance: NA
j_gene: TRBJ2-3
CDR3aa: CASSSGTGRTDTQYF
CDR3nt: TGCGCCAGCAGCTCAGGGACAGGGCGGACAGATACGCAGTATTTT

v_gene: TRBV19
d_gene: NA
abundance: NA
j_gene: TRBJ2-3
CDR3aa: CASSTDRTTDTQYF
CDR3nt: TGTGCCAGCTCGACAGACCGGACCACAGATACGCAGTATTTT